This TCR beta chain originates from a study of T cell repertoires in cytomegalovirus infection. This clonotype was seen a few times. TCRdb independently ran MiXCR on the reads; one entry per CDR3 protein. Of around 740,000 distinct CDR3 sequences listed, about 40% are singletons. CDR3 length: 15 amino acids. With V trimmed by 4 bases and J by 6 bases, 11 bases remained unmatched. Germline V gene lookup returns CDR1 SGHTA and CDR2 FQGTGA. What was sequenced was PBMCs. The TCR originated in a human donor in good health (CMV status not recorded). Some clones in this sample may be carry-over from other donors' samples. V and J are TRBV7-3 and TRBJ2-7, with 8 bases aligning to TRBD2. The CDR3 loop is CASSYGPGGVSEQYF. CDR3 sequence (DNA): TGTGCCAGCAGCTACGGGCCGGGGGGGGTGTCCGAGCAGTACTTC.